This TCR beta chain was captured by sequencing in a study of T cell repertoires in cytomegalovirus infection. Each CDR3 protein gets one entry after TCRdb re-called the reads with MiXCR. In the table there are some 100,000 distinct CDR3 sequences, less than 25% of which are singletons. This CDR3 has 16 residues. V lost 4 bases, J lost 7 bases, and 8 bases stayed unmatched. This clonotype was detected a few times. The chain uses TRBV12-3 or TRBV12-4 and TRBJ2-1, with 12 bases aligning to TRBD2. This TCR came from a human donor in good health (CMV status not recorded). Some clones in this sample may be carry-over from other donors' samples. Sequencing was done on a sample of CD8+ T cells from PBMCs. In DNA, the CDR3 is TGTGCCAGCAGTTGGACTAGCGGGATGGACGGGAATGAGCAGTTCTTC. Translated: CASSWTSGMDGNEQFF.